This T cell receptor beta chain was recovered during a study of low-dose radiotherapy and immunotherapy resistance in tumors. At the level of the study: Fractions of 0.5 Gy went to Cohort 1 every 2 weeks, totaling 6.5 Gy.

With TRAV- and TRBV-specific primers, first-strand cDNA was made, covering the alpha and beta chains. Over about 19 PCR cycles, TCRs were amplified from a constant-region primer and V-primer adapter. Amplification (by in vitro transcription) was performed on isolated mRNA. TCRdb re-derived calls from the reads in MiXCR, one entry per CDR3 protein. This table holds tens of thousands of distinct CDR3 sequences, 9.4% found once. This clonotype came up many times. Described time point: before trial treatment. This TCR derives from a male donor with prostate cancer. This material consisted of PBMCs, taken before treatment.

CDR3 amino acids: CASSLVRGGTGTQYF. The CDR3 region has the DNA TGTGCCAGCAGCTTAGTCAGGGGGGGCACTGGTACGCAGTATTTT. The chain combines TRBV7-9 with TRBJ2-3, with D perhaps assigned TRBD1 or TRBD2 (7 bases each). The CDR3 length is 15 residues. CDR1 is SEHNR and CDR2 is FQNEAQ in the germline V gene (reference sequence). Trimming cost V 1 base and J 8 bases, with 16 bases left between them.